This is a list of T cell receptor beta chains from one sample in a study of blood T cell repertoires in COVID-19. Clones were sequenced by immunoSEQ multiplex PCR, and TCRdb holds only the in-frame ones, with some missing. Of under 95,000 clones listed, approximately 86% are singletons. Material: peripheral blood. The receptors shown here come from an elderly woman with COVID-19, enrolled during active disease. CDR3s include the opening cysteine and the closing phenylalanine or tryptophan. The D gene is left open where the match is weak. Where a row states a size, it is once, few, many or the class of an expanded clone; other rows omit it.

j_call d_call clone_size v_call cdr3_nt cdr3_aa
TRBJ2-1 TRBD2 once TRBV7-9 TGTGCCAGCAGCCCTGGACTAGCAGTCCCTTTCGATGAGCAGTTCTTC CASSPGLAVPFDEQFF
TRBJ2-3 TRBD1 once TRBV10-3 TGTGCCATCAGTGGGGTGACAGGGGGCACAGATACGCAGTATTTT CAISGVTGGTDTQYF
TRBJ2-7 - - TRBV6-5 TGTGCCAGCAGTTCCCCTAGGGGGAGCCTATTCTACGAGCAGTACTTC CASSSPRGSLFYEQYF
TRBJ2-3 - - TRBV5-1 TGCGCCAGCAGCGGGCCAGCCGCAGATACGCAGTATTTT CASSGPAADTQYF
TRBJ2-7 - - TRBV6-5 TGTGCCGGGGGACATCACGAGCAGTACTTC CAGGHHEQYF
TRBJ2-5 - - TRBV28 TGTGCCGGCGGCAGGGCCTCCCAAGAGACCCAGTACTTC CAGGRASQETQYF
TRBJ2-7 - - TRBV28 TGTGCCAGCAGTTTACCAGTATACCCATACTACGAGCAGTACTTC CASSLPVYPYYEQYF
TRBJ2-5 TRBD1 - TRBV18 TGTGCCAGCTCACGGACAGGGCCAATTGAGACCCAGTACTTC CASSRTGPIETQYF
TRBJ1-1 - - TRBV19 TGTGCCAGTACGTCATCCCGGGGTGGTAAGGCTTTCTTT CASTSSRGGKAFF
TRBJ2-5 TRBD1 - TRBV15 TGTGCCACCAGCAGGGACAGGCAGGCAAAGACCCAGTACTTC CATSRDRQAKTQYF
TRBJ1-1 - - TRBV10-2 TGCGCCGTCGGGTTGGGTGAAGCTTTCTTT CAVGLGEAFF
TRBJ1-5 TRBD1 - TRBV15 TGTGCCACCAGATCGGGACAGAGGGATCAGCCCCAGCATTTT CATRSGQRDQPQHF
TRBJ1-1 - - TRBV5-1 TGCGCCAGCAGCTTGGTCGGGATCCTCACTGAAGCTTTCTTT CASSLVGILTEAFF
TRBJ1-5 - - TRBV24-1 TGTGCCACCAGTGAGTGGACAGTCAATCAGCCCCAGCATTTT CATSEWTVNQPQHF
TRBJ1-4 - - TRBV4-1 TGCGCCAGCAGCCAAAGGGGGAACCTAAATGAAAAACTGTTTTTT CASSQRGNLNEKLFF
TRBJ2-7 - - TRBV7-9 TGTGCCAGCAGCCCTCCGCCATTGTTGGTCTCGGGCGAGCAGTACTTC CASSPPPLLVSGEQYF
TRBJ2-7 - - TRBV5-5 TGTGCCAGCAGCTTGGTGTTTGGCCGCTACGAGCAGTACTTC CASSLVFGRYEQYF
TRBJ2-3 - - TRBV9 TGTGCCAGCAGCCCTCCGCCCGGGGATACGCAGTATTTT CASSPPPGDTQYF
TRBJ2-7 - - TRBV11-2 TGTGCCAGCAGCTTAAGGGGGAATTACTACGAGCAGTACTTC CASSLRGNYYEQYF
TRBJ2-3 - - TRBV2 TGTGCCAGCAGTGTACTGGCAGGGACAGATACGCAGTATTTT CASSVLAGTDTQYF
TRBJ2-5 TRBD2 - TRBV2 TGTGCCAGCAGACAAGCGGGAGAAGAGACCCAGTACTTC CASRQAGEETQYF
TRBJ2-2 TRBD1 - TRBV6-5 TGTGCCAGCAGCCTTAACAGGGGCACCGGGGAGCTGTTTTTT CASSLNRGTGELFF
TRBJ2-7 - - TRBV9 TGTGCCAGCAGCGTACAGGGTACTTCCTACGAGCAGTACTTC CASSVQGTSYEQYF
TRBJ1-2 - - TRBV3-1/TRBV3-2 TGTGCCAGCAGCCGGACCGGGGGGTATGGCTACACCTTC CASSRTGGYGYTF
TRBJ2-7 TRBD1 once TRBV11-1 TGTGCCAGCAGCCCCAGGACAGGGTCCTACGAGCAGTACTTC CASSPRTGSYEQYF
TRBJ1-6 - - TRBV28 TGTGCCAGCAAGCTCGCGCGGCAGGGATTTTTGCCCCTCCACTTT CASKLARQGFLPLHF
TRBJ1-4 - - TRBV19 TGTGCCAGTAGTGGATCAGGGGCAACTAATGAAAAACTGTTTTTT CASSGSGATNEKLFF
TRBJ1-4 - once TRBV18 TGTGCCAGCTCACCACGACAGGCCCAGGGTGAAAAACTGTTTTTT CASSPRQAQGEKLFF
TRBJ2-4 TRBD1 - TRBV6-2/TRBV6-3 TGTGCCAGCAGTTACGATGGGACAGGGGGGCAATGGAGCATTCAGTACTTC CASSYDGTGGQWSIQYF
TRBJ2-7 TRBD2 - TRBV7-8 TGTGCCAGCAGCAGACTAGCGGGGGTTCAGTACTTC CASSRLAGVQYF
TRBJ2-7 TRBD1 - TRBV30 TGTGCCTGGAGTCGGGACAGGTGGTGGGAGCAGTACTTC CAWSRDRWWEQYF
TRBJ2-2 - - TRBV23-1 TGCGCCAGCAGTCAATATCAGGGTGGTATTGCGAACACCGGGGAGCTGTTTTTT CASSQYQGGIANTGELFF
TRBJ1-3 - - TRBV3-1/TRBV3-2 TGTGCCAGCAGCCTTGGGCTGGGGCAGGTAGATATGTTT CASSLGLGQVDMF
TRBJ1-4 - - TRBV28 TGTGCCAGCAGCTGGACAGTTACTAATGAAAAACTGTTTTTT CASSWTVTNEKLFF
TRBJ2-2 TRBD1 - TRBV9 TGTGCCAGCAGCATCCGGGACAGGGTAAACACCGGGGAGCTGTTTTTT CASSIRDRVNTGELFF
TRBJ2-2 - - TRBV5-1 TGCGCCAGCAGCCCTTACACCGGGGAGCTGTTTTTT CASSPYTGELFF
TRBJ2-7 TRBD2 - TRBV2 TGTGCCAGCAGTGAAAGGGGTGGAAGGCGGGGGGGCGTCGAGCAGTACTTC CASSERGGRRGGVEQYF
TRBJ1-2 - - TRBV19 TGTGCCAGTAATAAGGACAGATATGGCTACACCTTC CASNKDRYGYTF
TRBJ1-5 - - TRBV5-6 TGTGCCAGCAGCAAGACAGGAGTGGGGCAGCCCCAGCATTTT CASSKTGVGQPQHF
TRBJ1-1 - - TRBV6-5 TGTGCCACCCTAGGTGACGGTAGGCTGCGGACTGAAGCTTTCTTT CATLGDGRLRTEAFF
TRBJ1-6 - - TRBV6-5 TGTGCCAGCAACACGGAGTTCGGTTCACCCCTCCACTTT CASNTEFGSPLHF
TRBJ1-3 - - TRBV7-9 TGTGCCAGCAGCTTGGGCACCTCTGGAAACACCATATATTTT CASSLGTSGNTIYF
TRBJ2-1 - - TRBV6-5 TGTGCCAGCTCGGAGAGTGTCTCCTACAATGAGCAGTTCTTC CASSESVSYNEQFF
TRBJ1-1 - - TRBV25-1 TGTGCCAGCAGTGAATGGGCGGGTGTAACTGAAGCTTTCTTT CASSEWAGVTEAFF
TRBJ2-3 TRBD1 - TRBV18 TGTGCCAGCTCACCCATACAGGGGGCGCCCACAGATACGCAGTATTTT CASSPIQGAPTDTQYF
TRBJ2-5 TRBD2 - TRBV5-6 TGTGCCAGCAGCTTCCTAGCGGGGGAGGGGGAGACCCAGTACTTC CASSFLAGEGETQYF
TRBJ2-3 TRBD2 - TRBV6-1 TGTGCCAGCAGTGAGCTAGCGGGGGGCCTCACAGATACGCAGTATTTT CASSELAGGLTDTQYF
TRBJ2-1 TRBD2 - TRBV30 TGTGCCTGGACCGGGACTAGCGGGGGGGCTCGAAATGAGCAGTTCTTC CAWTGTSGGARNEQFF
TRBJ1-2 - once TRBV6-2/TRBV6-3 TGTGCCAGCAGTTACCTGGACACCATTGGCTACACCTTC CASSYLDTIGYTF
TRBJ2-5 - - TRBV2 TGTGCCAGCAGTGCGCTAATGGAGACCCAGTACTTC CASSALMETQYF